The present entry profiles one T cell receptor beta chain with its context. Its target is unknown. A single base separates this from a much larger clone, so it may be a read error. The CDR3 consists of 15 residues. Germline CDR1 reads SGHTA; CDR2 reads FQGTGA. This sample was taken from a study of T cells in Graves' hyperthyroidism and ophthalmopathy. On the study more broadly: Peripheral blood specimens were obtained at initial diagnosis, prior to any treatment. Study-wide results and limits: With a median lead of around 5.9 months before onset, the model predicted ophthalmopathy. Most thyroid clonotypes with frequency above 0.001 were detected in blood.

For Graves' hyperthyroidism to be stable, ophthalmopathy could not progress within 18 months. From RNA transcripts, TCR beta CDR3 regions were amplified. TCR CDR3 regions were first amplified by RT-PCR with HTBI primers. TCRdb called the multiplex PCR reads again in MiXCR, with one record for every CDR3 protein. This table has a few hundred thousand distinct CDR3 sequences, about 14% appearing once. The clonotype was recovered from a woman in her thirties or forties with Graves' hyperthyroidism. Sequences were obtained from blood. The V gene is TRBV7-3, the J gene TRBJ1-1; unclear D gene. Here the CDR3 DNA reads TGTGCCAGCAGCCAAGCGCCCGGGTCGAACACTGTAGCTTTCTTT. It codes for CASSQAPGSNTVAFF.